The rows below give T cell receptor beta chains drawn from one sample of a study of T cell repertoires in cytomegalovirus infection. Their cognate antigens are unknown. TCRdb redid the calling of the reads with MiXCR, one entry per CDR3 protein. The repertoire consists of a few hundred thousand distinct CDR3 sequences, with roughly 34% occurring once and the leading ten covering about 14%. The material was cultured PBMCs, obtained from culture after CMV antigen stimulation. These receptors all stem from a human donor in good health (CMV status not recorded). Some clones in this sample may be carry-over from other donors' samples. The CDR3 runs from the conserved cysteine through the conserved F or W. Each record gives: J gene, clone size, V gene, D gene, CDR3 protein, CDR3 DNA. D genes are given only for firm matches. A row's size may be missing; if present it is once, few, many or a size class.

>TRBJ2-6|NA|TRBV2|NA
CASRRGSSGANVLTF
TGTGCCAGCAGGCGTGGTTCCTCTGGGGCCAACGTCCTGACTTTC
>TRBJ2-5|few|TRBV27|NA
CASSSTTGLETQYF
TGTGCCAGCAGTTCGACCACAGGTCTCGAGACCCAGTACTTC
>TRBJ2-7|once|TRBV6-6|NA
CASAREGREQYF
TGTGCCAGCGCCCGGGAAGGCAGGGAGCAGTACTTC
>TRBJ2-1|NA|TRBV18|TRBD2
CASSHGTSGLGAYNEQFF
TGTGCCAGCTCCCACGGGACTAGCGGTCTTGGCGCCTACAATGAGCAGTTCTTC
>TRBJ2-5|few|TRBV6-1|TRBD2
CASSSLLAGLETQYF
TGTGCCAGCAGTTCCTTACTAGCGGGACTAGAGACCCAGTACTTC
>TRBJ1-2|NA|TRBV7-9|NA
CASSSSYREGRGYGYTF
TGTGCCAGCAGTTCAAGTTACAGGGAAGGTCGCGGCTATGGCTACACCTTC
>TRBJ2-5|once|TRBV19|TRBD2
CASSTGSGSLGTQYF
TGTGCCAGTAGTACAGGTAGCGGGAGCCTGGGGACCCAGTACTTC
>TRBJ2-1|NA|TRBV6-1|NA
CASRRTTFYNEQFF
TGTGCCAGCAGGCGGACTACCTTCTACAATGAGCAGTTCTTC
>TRBJ1-1|many|TRBV7-2|NA
CASSLAPGAPGTEAFF
TGTGCCAGCAGCTTAGCCCCGGGGGCACCGGGGACTGAAGCTTTCTTT
>TRBJ2-1|NA|TRBV6-2/TRBV6-3|TRBD1
CASSIRTGGDNEQFF
TGTGCCAGCAGTATCCGGACAGGGGGGGACAATGAGCAGTTCTTC
>TRBJ1-1|NA|TRBV12-3/TRBV12-4|NA
CASSYRSPEAFF
TGTGCCAGCAGTTACAGGTCCCCTGAAGCTTTCTTT
>TRBJ1-5|NA|TRBV4-1|NA
CASSQVVGGTQPQHF
TGCGCCAGCAGCCAAGTTGTGGGGGGCACTCAGCCCCAGCATTTT
>TRBJ2-1|NA|TRBV6-2/TRBV6-3|TRBD1
CASRKPGGSYNEQFF
TGTGCCAGCAGAAAACCAGGGGGCTCCTACAATGAGCAGTTCTTC
>TRBJ1-1|many|TRBV7-8|NA
CASSRALANTEAFF
TGTGCCAGCAGCCGGGCGCTGGCGAACACTGAAGCTTTCTTT
>TRBJ2-1|NA|TRBV28|NA
CASTTYNEQFF
TGTGCCAGCACTACCTACAATGAGCAGTTCTTC
>TRBJ1-4|NA|TRBV7-3|NA
CASSSTRIGGEKLFF
TGTGCCAGCAGCTCAACCCGGATCGGCGGTGAAAAACTGTTTTTT
>TRBJ2-3|NA|TRBV7-6|TRBD2
CASSSGGGLAGTTDTQYF
TGTGCCAGCAGCTCGGGGGGAGGACTAGCGGGGACCACAGATACGCAGTATTTT
>TRBJ2-7|many|TRBV7-6|NA
CASSLVGDEQYF
TGTGCCAGCAGCTTAGTAGGTGACGAGCAGTACTTC
>TRBJ2-1|NA|TRBV4-2|TRBD2
CASSQDRIAGGPNEQFF
TGTGCCAGCAGCCAAGATAGGATAGCGGGAGGGCCGAATGAGCAGTTCTTC
>TRBJ2-1|NA|TRBV12-5|NA
CASGLDPEINEQFF
TGTGCTAGTGGTTTGGACCCCGAGATCAATGAGCAGTTCTTC
>TRBJ2-5|few|TRBV7-2|TRBD2
CASSVTRAGGGGETQYF
TGTGCCAGCAGCGTGACAAGAGCGGGAGGAGGGGGAGAGACCCAGTACTTC
>TRBJ2-3|many|TRBV7-2|TRBD2
CASSFSGSSADTQYF
TGTGCCAGCAGCTTTAGCGGGAGTTCTGCAGATACGCAGTATTTT
>TRBJ2-5|few|TRBV4-1|NA
CASSQDWETQYF
TGCGCCAGCAGCCAAGATTGGGAGACCCAGTACTTC
>TRBJ2-7|NA|TRBV10-2|TRBD2
CATEAGTYEQYF
TGCGCCACCGAAGCGGGAACCTACGAGCAGTACTTC
>TRBJ1-1|NA|TRBV29-1|NA
CSVETARMNTEAFF
TGCAGCGTTGAGACGGCTCGGATGAACACTGAAGCTTTCTTT
>TRBJ2-1|NA|TRBV2|TRBD2
CASSARLAVSYNEQFF
TGTGCCAGCAGCGCAAGACTAGCGGTCTCCTACAATGAGCAGTTCTTC
>TRBJ2-3|NA|TRBV6-2/TRBV6-3|TRBD2
CASSYRLAGGRDTQYF
TGTGCCAGCAGTTACCGACTAGCGGGAGGCCGAGATACGCAGTATTTT
>TRBJ2-5|few|TRBV5-4|NA
CASSTDQETQYF
TGTGCCAGCAGCACAGACCAAGAGACCCAGTACTTC
>TRBJ2-1|NA|TRBV25-1|NA
CASSEVGPVNEQFF
TGTGCCAGCAGTGAAGTGGGACCAGTAAATGAGCAGTTCTTC
>TRBJ2-1|NA|TRBV18|TRBD1
CASSQNRGPQDEQFF
TGTGCCAGCTCACAAAACAGGGGGCCCCAGGATGAGCAGTTCTTC
>TRBJ2-5|NA|TRBV10-3|TRBD1
CAISESRKGQGSQETQYF
TGTGCCATCAGTGAGTCGAGAAAGGGACAGGGGTCGCAAGAGACCCAGTACTTC
>TRBJ2-1|few|TRBV28|NA
CASSPNLLREQFF
TGTGCCAGCAGTCCCAACCTCTTGCGTGAGCAGTTCTTC
>TRBJ2-7|few|TRBV6-1|TRBD2
CASTTRAGALYEQYF
TGTGCCAGCACAACCCGAGCGGGAGCCCTCTACGAGCAGTACTTC
>TRBJ2-1|NA|TRBV2|TRBD2
CASKGEGALNEQFF
TGTGCCAGCAAAGGGGAGGGAGCACTGAATGAGCAGTTCTTC
>TRBJ2-1|many|TRBV7-8|NA
CASSEFRGGAIREQFF
TGTGCCAGCAGTGAATTTAGGGGGGGGGCCATTCGTGAGCAGTTCTTC
>TRBJ2-4|few|TRBV5-4|NA
CASAKGGSENIQYF
TGTGCCAGCGCCAAAGGGGGGTCGGAGAACATTCAGTACTTC
>TRBJ2-1|NA|TRBV24-1|TRBD2
CATSDSLGLAGPSSYNEQFF
TGTGCCACCAGTGACTCACTGGGACTAGCGGGGCCGAGCTCCTACAATGAGCAGTTCTTC
>TRBJ2-1|NA|TRBV7-9|NA
CASSSDEQFF
TGTGCCAGCAGCTCCGATGAGCAGTTCTTC
>TRBJ1-5|NA|TRBV4-1|NA
CASSQGDVSNQPQHF
TGCGCCAGCAGCCAAGGGGACGTTAGCAATCAGCCCCAGCATTTT
>TRBJ2-1|few|TRBV7-2|TRBD2
CASSRTSGSGNEQFF
TGTGCCAGCAGCCGTACTAGCGGGAGTGGCAATGAGCAGTTCTTC
>TRBJ2-3|few|TRBV15|NA
CATSRVGGSTDTQYF
TGTGCCACCAGCAGAGTAGGGGGAAGCACAGATACGCAGTATTTT
>TRBJ1-1|NA|TRBV25-1|TRBD1
CASAEGQGATMNTEAFF
TGTGCCAGCGCTGAAGGACAGGGGGCGACCATGAACACTGAAGCTTTCTTT
>TRBJ2-1|NA|TRBV27|TRBD1
CASSLSDGTDEQFF
TGTGCCAGCAGTTTATCCGACGGGACAGATGAGCAGTTCTTC
>TRBJ2-6|NA|TRBV5-3|NA
CASSNAGANVLTF
TGTGCCAGCAGCAACGCTGGGGCCAACGTCCTGACTTTC
>TRBJ2-1|NA|TRBV5-1|TRBD2
CASSLRLADNEQFF
TGCGCCAGCAGCTTGAGACTAGCGGATAATGAGCAGTTCTTC
>TRBJ2-2|once|TRBV5-1|TRBD2
CASSTSGENTGELFF
TGCGCCAGCAGCACTAGCGGAGAGAACACCGGGGAGCTGTTTTTT
>TRBJ2-7|few|TRBV28|NA
CATLQAGSSYEQYF
TGTGCCACCCTACAGGCAGGGTCTTCCTACGAGCAGTACTTC
>TRBJ2-1|few|TRBV19|NA
CASSIAWGEQFF
TGTGCCAGTAGTATTGCTTGGGGTGAGCAGTTCTTC
>TRBJ1-2|once|TRBV6-2/TRBV6-3|NA
CASSYSAANYGYTF
TGTGCCAGCAGTTATTCGGCAGCTAACTATGGCTACACCTTC
>TRBJ2-3|NA|TRBV4-3|NA
CASSQDQTGGRGGTQYF
TGCGCCAGCAGCCAAGATCAAACGGGAGGAAGGGGGGGTACGCAGTATTTT
>TRBJ1-3|NA|TRBV20-1|NA
CSARDLVSGNTIYF
TGCAGTGCTAGAGATCTCGTCTCTGGAAACACCATATATTTT
>TRBJ2-2|few|TRBV7-8|TRBD2
CASSLDRIAGGPAGELFF
TGTGCCAGCAGCTTAGACCGCATAGCGGGAGGGCCGGCCGGGGAGCTGTTTTTT
>TRBJ2-3|NA|TRBV20-1|TRBD2
CSAKRESLTDTQYF
TGCAGTGCTAAGCGGGAGTCGTTAACAGATACGCAGTATTTT
>TRBJ2-1|NA|TRBV12-5|TRBD1
CASGLGMGQGHEQFF
TGTGCTAGTGGTTTGGGTATGGGACAGGGCCATGAGCAGTTCTTC